The 3 T cell receptor beta chains below come from one sample, sequenced in a study of control samples from healthy donors and cancer patients. Data came from immunoSEQ multiplex PCR; TCRdb stores just in-frame clones and leaves some out. Of 95,000 to 150,000 clones in the sample, around 90% were seen once. Sequenced: blood. These receptor sequences come from a man aged 35-49 years in good health.

The rearrangement uses TRBV7-9 and TRBJ1-3; D uncertain. The CDR3 has 15 amino acids. CDR1 SEHNR and CDR2 FQNEAQ come from the germline V gene (reference sequence). V was shortened by 4 bases and J by 0 bases, with 10 bases between the two germline ends. The DNA of the CDR3 is TGTGCCAGCAGCTCCACTGAGAGCTCTGGAAACACCATATATTTT. Translation gives CASSSTESSGNTIYF.

CDR3 sequence (DNA): TGTGCCAGCAGTGACTCATCGGGGTATGGCTACACCTTC. This sequence encodes CASSDSSGYGYTF. The genes are TRBV6-4 and TRBJ1-2, with D uncertain. Per the germline V gene, CDR1 is MRHNA and CDR2 is SNTAGT. Deletions cut 0 bases from V and 5 bases from J, with 7 bases between. This CDR3 is 13 amino acids long.

The chain links TRBV29-1 to TRBJ2-3, with 13 bases fitting TRBD2. The V segment lost 7 bases and the J segment 2 bases; nucleotides outside the gene matches: 12. In germline, CDR1 is SQVTM, CDR2 ANQGSEA. The CDR3 sequence is 17 residues long. The chain's CDR3 is CSADGTSGASLTDTQYF. DNA of the CDR3: TGCAGCGCAGATGGGACTAGCGGGGCATCACTCACAGATACGCAGTATTTT.